The 8 T cell receptor beta chains below come from one sample, sequenced in a study of blood T cell repertoires in COVID-19. The protocol was immunoSEQ multiplex PCR, while the TCRdb copy is restricted to in-frame clones and leaves out a portion. The sample records roughly 280,000 clones, about 88% being singletons. The sample taken for sequencing was PBMCs or T cells enriched from blood (not recorded which). The source of these receptors is a woman in her forties or fifties who had recovered from COVID-19.

The sample holds a few counts of this clone. The chain employs TRBV28 and TRBJ1-5, with a tentative D call TRBD1 (6 bases). Germline V lookup: CDR1 MDHEN, CDR2 SYDVKM. V gave up 3 bases and J gave up 10 bases, with 19 bases separating them. CDR3 length: 15 amino acids. The CDR3 spells CASSFVGGQRSPQHF. The CDR3 nucleotides are TGTGCCAGCAGTTTCGTCGGCGGACAGCGATCACCCCAGCATTTT. The entire variable domain, with the rest obtained from reference TRBV28 and TRBJ1-5, is as follows: DVKVTQSSRYLVKRTGEKVFLECVQDMDHENMFWYRQDPGLGLRLIYFSYDVKMKEKGDIPEGYSVSREKKERFSLILESASTNQTSMYLCASSFVGGQRSPQHFGDGTRLSIL.

The rearrangement links TRBV7-3 to TRBJ2-1, with TRBD2 identical over 13 bases. Germline V gene lookup returns CDR1 SGHTA and CDR2 FQGTGA. CDR3 length: 17 amino acids. With V trimmed by 2 bases and J by 4 bases, 5 bases remained unmatched. The CDR3 sequence: CASSLRTSGRGYNEQFF. CDR3 coding DNA: TGTGCCAGCAGCTTACGGACTAGCGGGAGAGGGTACAATGAGCAGTTCTTC. Together with reference TRBV7-3 and TRBJ2-1, the CDR3 gives the full variable domain: GAGVSQTPSNKVTEKGKYVELRCDPISGHTALYWYRQSLGQGPEFLIYFQGTGAADDSGLPNDRFFAVRPEGSVSTLKIQRTERGDSAVYLCASSLRTSGRGYNEQFFGPGTRLTVL.

V and J are TRBV6-5 and TRBJ2-7, with D maybe TRBD1 (6 bases). CDR3 size: 15 residues. V was cut by 1 base and J by 3 bases, with 13 bases left in between. Germline assignment: CDR1 MNHEY and CDR2 SVGAGI. This CDR3 is CASSYFPGQGYEQYF. In DNA, the CDR3 is TGTGCCAGCAGTTACTTCCCGGGACAAGGCTACGAGCAGTACTTC.

V usage is TRBV11-2 and J usage is TRBJ1-1; D not certain. V was clipped by 1 base and J by 4 bases, with 7 bases between them. The CDR3 is 13 residues long. Germline V gives CDR1 SGHAT, CDR2 FQNNGV. The CDR3 sequence is CASSLVGSTEAFF. The CDR3 nucleotides read TGTGCCAGCAGCTTAGTTGGGAGCACTGAAGCTTTCTTT.

This clone has a handful of counts. This chain joins TRBV2 and TRBJ2-5; D gene ambiguous. Trimming took off 3 bases at V and 0 bases at J, with 5 bases between the two ends. This CDR3 is 13 amino acids long. CDR1 SNHLY and CDR2 FYNNEI come from the germline V gene. CDR3: CASSDPYQETQYF. The CDR3 DNA follows: TGTGCCAGCAGTGATCCGTACCAAGAGACCCAGTACTTC.

This clone appeared once. This chain connects TRBV30 to TRBJ2-3; a possible D gene is TRBD1 (6 bases). Deletions cut 2 bases from V and 0 bases from J, with 15 bases between. The CDR3 spans 16 residues. In germline, CDR1 is GTSNPN, CDR2 SVGIG (reference sequence). CDR3 in amino acids: CAWSPQGGSSTDTQYF. CDR3 in DNA: TGTGCCTGGAGTCCTCAAGGGGGATCTAGCACAGATACGCAGTATTTT.

This clone occurred once. V usage is TRBV27 and J usage is TRBJ1-2; D is possibly TRBD1 (6 bases). The CDR3 extends over 14 amino acids. The V and J ends lost 5 bases and 4 bases respectively, with 14 bases between them. Germline V CDR1 and CDR2: MNHEY, SMNVEV (reference sequence). The CDR3 loop is CASSKNREGYGYTF. CDR3 DNA sequence: TGTGCCAGCAGTAAAAACAGGGAAGGCTATGGCTACACCTTC.

The rearrangement uses TRBV5-4 and TRBJ1-2; the match to TRBD1 covers 8 bases. Germline values: CDR1 SGHNT, CDR2 YYREEE (reference sequence). After removal of 5 bases from V and 1 base from J, the junction contained 10 bases not matched to a gene. This CDR3 is built from 16 residues. The DNA of the CDR3 is TGTGCCAGCAGTCAAAGCTTCGACAGGGGTAACTATGGCTACACCTTC. Protein: CASSQSFDRGNYGYTF.